Listed below are T cell receptor beta chains from one sample, sequenced in a study of T cell responses to AZD1222 COVID-19 vaccine. Assay: immunoSEQ multiplex PCR; the TCRdb copy retains only in-frame clones and omits some. Of about 93,000 clones detected, roughly 91% appear once; the ten largest clones hold 2.8%. The material was peripheral blood, obtained on day 0 of MenACWY control vaccination. These receptor sequences come from an adult in good health. Both conserved end residues are part of each CDR3. Each record gives: V gene, D gene, J gene, clone size, CDR3 DNA, CDR3 protein. D genes are given only for firm matches. Expanded clones are given a class, and other clones once, few, many or no size at all.

v_gene: TRBV7-3
d_gene: NA
j_gene: TRBJ2-1
abundance: NA
CDR3nt: TGTGCCAGCAGCTTAGGCCTAGCCCCCTACAATGAGCAGTTCTTC
CDR3aa: CASSLGLAPYNEQFF

v_gene: TRBV7-9
d_gene: TRBD1
j_gene: TRBJ1-5
abundance: NA
CDR3nt: TGTGCCAGCAGCTTATATGTCGGGACAGGGTACACTCAGCCCCAGCATTTT
CDR3aa: CASSLYVGTGYTQPQHF

v_gene: TRBV6-5
d_gene: TRBD1
j_gene: TRBJ1-6
abundance: NA
CDR3nt: TGTGCCAGCGGGAGGGGGCTAACCTATAATTCACCCCTCCACTTT
CDR3aa: CASGRGLTYNSPLHF

v_gene: TRBV29-1
d_gene: TRBD1
j_gene: TRBJ2-3
abundance: NA
CDR3nt: TGCAGCGTTGAGGGACAGGGCCACACAGATACGCAGTATTTT
CDR3aa: CSVEGQGHTDTQYF

v_gene: TRBV5-4
d_gene: NA
j_gene: TRBJ2-1
abundance: NA
CDR3nt: TGTGCCAGCAGCTGGACCCGGGACAATGAGCAGTTCTTC
CDR3aa: CASSWTRDNEQFF

v_gene: TRBV2
d_gene: NA
j_gene: TRBJ1-6
abundance: NA
CDR3nt: TGTGCCAGCAGCCCCCTGTTTACCTCCTATAATTCACCCCTCCACTTT
CDR3aa: CASSPLFTSYNSPLHF

v_gene: TRBV27
d_gene: NA
j_gene: TRBJ2-6
abundance: NA
CDR3nt: TGTGCCAGCAGTTTTGGCTCTGGGGCCAACGTCCTGACTTTC
CDR3aa: CASSFGSGANVLTF

v_gene: TRBV7-2
d_gene: NA
j_gene: TRBJ1-2
abundance: once
CDR3nt: TGTGCCAGCAGCCCCACAGGACTACAGCGCTACACCTTC
CDR3aa: CASSPTGLQRYTF

v_gene: TRBV14
d_gene: NA
j_gene: TRBJ2-2
abundance: NA
CDR3nt: TGTGCCAGCAGTCCAATCCCCTCAGACTCGGGGGAGCTGTTTTTT
CDR3aa: CASSPIPSDSGELFF

v_gene: TRBV6-5
d_gene: NA
j_gene: TRBJ1-4
abundance: NA
CDR3nt: TGTGCCAGCAGCAAGAACTTTAATGAAAAACTGTTTTTT
CDR3aa: CASSKNFNEKLFF

v_gene: TRBV7-8
d_gene: NA
j_gene: TRBJ1-2
abundance: NA
CDR3nt: TGTGCCAGCAGCTTAGCGACAGGCACGGTCTTGAGTGACTACACCTTC
CDR3aa: CASSLATGTVLSDYTF

v_gene: TRBV7-9
d_gene: NA
j_gene: TRBJ2-1
abundance: NA
CDR3nt: TGTGCCAGCAGCAACTCAGTGGGGGAGCAGTTCTTC
CDR3aa: CASSNSVGEQFF

v_gene: TRBV5-1
d_gene: NA
j_gene: TRBJ1-6
abundance: NA
CDR3nt: TGCGCCAGCAGCTTGGACCTGTTCTATAATTCACCCCTCCACTTT
CDR3aa: CASSLDLFYNSPLHF

v_gene: TRBV5-1
d_gene: NA
j_gene: TRBJ1-3
abundance: NA
CDR3nt: TGCGCCAGCAGCTTGGAGGACACCTACTCTGGAAACACCATATATTTT
CDR3aa: CASSLEDTYSGNTIYF